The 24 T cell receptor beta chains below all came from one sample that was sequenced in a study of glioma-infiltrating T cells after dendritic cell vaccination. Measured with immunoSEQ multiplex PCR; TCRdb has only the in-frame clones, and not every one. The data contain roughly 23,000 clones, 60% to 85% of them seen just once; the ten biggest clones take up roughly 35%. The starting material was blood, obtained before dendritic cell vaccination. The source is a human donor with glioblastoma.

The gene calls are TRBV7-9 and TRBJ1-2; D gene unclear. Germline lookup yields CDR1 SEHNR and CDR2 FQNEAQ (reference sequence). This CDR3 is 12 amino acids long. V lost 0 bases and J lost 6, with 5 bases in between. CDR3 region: CASSLAADGYTF. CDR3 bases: TGTGCCAGCAGCTTAGCAGCGGATGGCTACACCTTC.

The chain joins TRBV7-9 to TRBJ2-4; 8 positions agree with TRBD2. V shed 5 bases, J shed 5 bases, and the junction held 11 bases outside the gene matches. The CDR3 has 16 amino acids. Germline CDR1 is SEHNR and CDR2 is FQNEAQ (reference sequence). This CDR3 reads CASSPAGGVLENIQYF. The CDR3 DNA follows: TGTGCCAGCAGCCCTGCCGGGGGGGTGTTGGAAAACATTCAGTACTTC.

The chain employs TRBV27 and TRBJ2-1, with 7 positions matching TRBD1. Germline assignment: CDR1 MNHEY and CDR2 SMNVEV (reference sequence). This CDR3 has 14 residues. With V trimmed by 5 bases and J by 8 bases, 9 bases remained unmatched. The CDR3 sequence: CASSPRQGGYEQFF. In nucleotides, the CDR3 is TGTGCCAGCAGTCCCCGACAGGGTGGGTATGAGCAGTTCTTC.

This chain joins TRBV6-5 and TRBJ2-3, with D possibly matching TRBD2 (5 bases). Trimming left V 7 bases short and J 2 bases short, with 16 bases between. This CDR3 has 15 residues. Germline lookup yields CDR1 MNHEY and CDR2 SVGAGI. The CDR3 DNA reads TGTGCCAGCACCCAATCGGGGTCTATCACAGATACGCAGTATTTT. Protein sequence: CASTQSGSITDTQYF.

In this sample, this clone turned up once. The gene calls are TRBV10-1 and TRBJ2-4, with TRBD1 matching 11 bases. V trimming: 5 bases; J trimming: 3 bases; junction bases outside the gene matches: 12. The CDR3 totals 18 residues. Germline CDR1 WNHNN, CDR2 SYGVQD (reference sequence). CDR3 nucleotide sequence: TGCGCCAGCAGTAAGTGGGACAGGGGGGTTTTGAGCAAAAACATTCAGTACTTC. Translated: CASSKWDRGVLSKNIQYF.

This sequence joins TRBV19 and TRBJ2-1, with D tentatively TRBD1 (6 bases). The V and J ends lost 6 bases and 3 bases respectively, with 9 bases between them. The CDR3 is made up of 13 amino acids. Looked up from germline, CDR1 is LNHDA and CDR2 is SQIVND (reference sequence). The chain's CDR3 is CASRQGNYNEQFF. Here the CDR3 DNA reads TGTGCCAGTAGACAGGGAAACTACAATGAGCAGTTCTTC.

CDR3 amino acids: CASSASTGDGYTF. DNA of the CDR3: TGTGCCAGCAGCGCATCGACAGGGGATGGCTACACCTTC. The rearrangement links TRBV9 to TRBJ1-2, with 8 bases lining up with TRBD1. The junction had 4 bases not matched to a gene; V was cut back by 3 bases and J by 6 bases. The CDR3 length is 13 residues. Per germline, CDR1 SGDLS and CDR2 YYNGEE.

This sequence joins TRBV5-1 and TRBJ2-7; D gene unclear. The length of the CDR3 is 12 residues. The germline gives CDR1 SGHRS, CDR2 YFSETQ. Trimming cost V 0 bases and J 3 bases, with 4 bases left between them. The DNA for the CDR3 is TGCGCCAGCAGCTTGGCCAGCTACGAGCAGTACTTC. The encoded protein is CASSLASYEQYF.

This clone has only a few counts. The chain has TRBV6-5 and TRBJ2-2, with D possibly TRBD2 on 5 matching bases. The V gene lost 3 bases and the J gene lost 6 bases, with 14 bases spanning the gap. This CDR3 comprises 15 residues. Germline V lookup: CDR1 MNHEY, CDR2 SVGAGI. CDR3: CASSYYTTGAGELFF. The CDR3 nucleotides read TGTGCCAGCAGTTATTATACTACCGGGGCCGGGGAGCTGTTTTTT.

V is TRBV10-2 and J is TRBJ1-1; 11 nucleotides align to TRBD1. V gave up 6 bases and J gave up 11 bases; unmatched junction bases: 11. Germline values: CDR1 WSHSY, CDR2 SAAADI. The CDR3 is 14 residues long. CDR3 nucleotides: TGCGCCAGCAGGGACAGGGGGCAATCGGGTCGGGCTTTCTTT. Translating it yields CASRDRGQSGRAFF.

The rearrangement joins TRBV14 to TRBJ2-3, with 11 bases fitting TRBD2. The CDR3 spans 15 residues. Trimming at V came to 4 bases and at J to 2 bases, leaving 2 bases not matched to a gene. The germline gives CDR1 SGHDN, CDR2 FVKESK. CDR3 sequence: CASSRLAGFTDTQYF. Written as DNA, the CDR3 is TGTGCCAGCAGCCGACTAGCGGGATTCACAGATACGCAGTATTTT.

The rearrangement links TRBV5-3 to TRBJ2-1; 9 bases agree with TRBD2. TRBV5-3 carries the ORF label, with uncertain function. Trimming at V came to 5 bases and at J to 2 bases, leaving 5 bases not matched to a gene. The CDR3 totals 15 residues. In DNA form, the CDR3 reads TGTGCCAGAAGGACGACTAGCGGAACCTACAATGAGCAGTTCTTC. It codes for CARRTTSGTYNEQFF.

The CDR3 loop reads CASTSADEKLFF. CDR3 DNA sequence: TGTGCCAGCACCTCGGCGGATGAAAAACTGTTTTTT. The rearrangement links TRBV28 to TRBJ1-4; D remains unclear. Germline CDR1 is MDHEN and CDR2 is SYDVKM. This CDR3 is built from 12 residues. V was trimmed by 7 bases and J by 6 bases, leaving 9 bases between them.

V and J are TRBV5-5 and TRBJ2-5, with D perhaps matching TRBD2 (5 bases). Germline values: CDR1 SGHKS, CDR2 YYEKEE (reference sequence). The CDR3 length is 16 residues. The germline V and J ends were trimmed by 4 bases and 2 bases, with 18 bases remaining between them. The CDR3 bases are TGTGCCAGCAGCCGATCCCGGCCGCGGGCGCAAGAGACCCAGTACTTC. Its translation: CASSRSRPRAQETQYF.

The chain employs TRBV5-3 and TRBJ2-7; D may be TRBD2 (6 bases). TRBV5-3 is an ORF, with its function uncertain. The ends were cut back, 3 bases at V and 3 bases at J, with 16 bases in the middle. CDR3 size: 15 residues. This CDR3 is CARSSLGGSLYEQYF. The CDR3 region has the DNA TGTGCCAGAAGCTCCTTGGGGGGTAGCCTCTACGAGCAGTACTTC.

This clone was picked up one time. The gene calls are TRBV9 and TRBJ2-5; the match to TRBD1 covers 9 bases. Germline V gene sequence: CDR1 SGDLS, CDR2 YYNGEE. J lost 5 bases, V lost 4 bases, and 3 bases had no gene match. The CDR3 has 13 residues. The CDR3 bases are TGTGCCAGCAGCACCGGGACAGGGGAGACCCAGTACTTC. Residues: CASSTGTGETQYF.

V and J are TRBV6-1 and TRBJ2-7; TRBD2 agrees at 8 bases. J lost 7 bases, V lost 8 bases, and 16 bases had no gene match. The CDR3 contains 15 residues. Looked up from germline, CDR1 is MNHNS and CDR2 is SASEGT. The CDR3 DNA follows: TGTGCCAGCGTGAGGCAAGGAGCGGGAGTGGGTGAGCAGTACTTC. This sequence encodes CASVRQGAGVGEQYF.

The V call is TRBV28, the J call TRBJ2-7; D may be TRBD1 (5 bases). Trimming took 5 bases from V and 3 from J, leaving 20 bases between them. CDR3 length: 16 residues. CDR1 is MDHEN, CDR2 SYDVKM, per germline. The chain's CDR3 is CASSPSPGLFRYEQYF. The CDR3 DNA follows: TGTGCCAGCAGTCCCTCCCCAGGGCTATTTCGCTACGAGCAGTACTTC.

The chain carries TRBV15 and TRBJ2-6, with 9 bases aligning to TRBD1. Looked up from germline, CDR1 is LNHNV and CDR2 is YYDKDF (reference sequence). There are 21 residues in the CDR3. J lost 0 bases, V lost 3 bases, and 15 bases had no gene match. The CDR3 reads CATSSERFTGGKISGANVLTF. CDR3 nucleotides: TGTGCCACCAGCAGCGAAAGGTTCACAGGGGGCAAAATCTCTGGGGCCAACGTCCTGACTTTC.

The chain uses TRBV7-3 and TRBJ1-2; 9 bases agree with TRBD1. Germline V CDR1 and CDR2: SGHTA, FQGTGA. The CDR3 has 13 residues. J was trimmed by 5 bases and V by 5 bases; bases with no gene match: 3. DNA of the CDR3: TGTGCCAGCAGCGATGGACAGGGGTATGGCTACACCTTC. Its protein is CASSDGQGYGYTF.

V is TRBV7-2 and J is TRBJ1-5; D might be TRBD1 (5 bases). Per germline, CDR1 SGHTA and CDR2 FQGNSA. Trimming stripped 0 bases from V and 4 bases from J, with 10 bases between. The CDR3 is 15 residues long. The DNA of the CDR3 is TGTGCCAGCAGCTTAGCCTCAGCAGGGAATCAGCCCCAGCATTTT. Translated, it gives CASSLASAGNQPQHF.

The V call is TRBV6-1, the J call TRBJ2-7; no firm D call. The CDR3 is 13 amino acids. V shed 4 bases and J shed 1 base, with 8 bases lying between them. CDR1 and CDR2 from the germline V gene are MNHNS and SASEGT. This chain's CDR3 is CASSGSLSYEQYF. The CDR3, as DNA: TGTGCCAGCAGTGGGAGTCTTTCCTACGAGCAGTACTTC.

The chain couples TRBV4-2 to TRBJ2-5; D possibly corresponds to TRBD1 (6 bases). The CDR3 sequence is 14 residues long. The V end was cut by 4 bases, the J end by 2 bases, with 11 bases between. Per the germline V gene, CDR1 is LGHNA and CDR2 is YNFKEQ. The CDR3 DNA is TGTGCCAGCAGCCCAACAGGGCCACAAGAGACCCAGTACTTC. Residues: CASSPTGPQETQYF.

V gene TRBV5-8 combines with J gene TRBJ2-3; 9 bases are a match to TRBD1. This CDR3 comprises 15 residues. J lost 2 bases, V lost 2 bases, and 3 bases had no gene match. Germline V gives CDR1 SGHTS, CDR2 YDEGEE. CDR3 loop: CASSLQGAFTDTQYF. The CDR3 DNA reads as TGTGCCAGCAGCTTACAGGGGGCATTCACAGATACGCAGTATTTT. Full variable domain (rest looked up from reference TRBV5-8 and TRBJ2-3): EAGVTQSPTHLIKTRGQQATLRCSPISGHTSVYWYQQALGLGLQFLLWYDEGEERNRGNFPPRFSGRQFPNYSSELNVNALELEDSALYLCASSLQGAFTDTQYFGPGTRLTVL.